These 12 T cell receptor beta chains came from one sample sequenced in a study of blood T cell repertoires in COVID-19. The data were produced by immunoSEQ multiplex PCR, yet TCRdb's version contains in-frame clones alone and is incomplete. The sample has approximately 150,000 clones; 83% are singletons. Sequencing was performed on peripheral blood. Receptor source: a woman in her seventies who had recovered from COVID-19.

CDR3 sequence (DNA): TGCGCCAGCAGCTTGGGGTCAGGGTTCGGCTACACCTTC. Translation: CASSLGSGFGYTF. The V call is TRBV5-1, the J call TRBJ1-2, with D possibly being TRBD1 (5 bases). The length of the CDR3 is 13 residues. From germline, CDR1 is SGHRS and CDR2 YFSETQ. The ends were cut back, 0 bases at V and 8 bases at J, with 11 bases in the middle.

V is TRBV7-7 and J is TRBJ1-4; 7 bases fit TRBD1. In germline, CDR1 is SSHAT, CDR2 FNYEAQ (reference sequence). Losses at the gene ends were 7 bases for V and 4 bases for J; bases not matched to a gene: 24. CDR3 size: 20 residues. CDR3 amino acids: CASTQGDTQIPRPYNEKLFF. As DNA, the CDR3 is TGTGCCAGCACCCAGGGGGACACACAAATCCCCAGACCTTATAATGAAAAACTGTTTTTT. Full variable domain (remainder filled in from reference TRBV7-7 and TRBJ1-4): GAGVSQSPRYKVTKRGQDVTLRCDPISSHATLYWYQQALGQGPEFLTYFNYEAQPDKSGLPSDRFSAERPEGSISTLTIQRTEQRDSAMYRCASTQGDTQIPRPYNEKLFFGSGTQLSVL.

The V call is TRBV5-1, the J call TRBJ1-1; TRBD1 agrees at 7 bases. After removal of 4 bases from V and 1 base from J, the junction contained 7 bases not matched to a gene. CDR1 is SGHRS and CDR2 is YFSETQ in the germline V gene. The CDR3 runs to 15 residues. CDR3 in amino acids: CASSARQGSNTEAFF. The CDR3 DNA sequence: TGCGCCAGCAGCGCCCGACAGGGATCGAACACTGAAGCTTTCTTT.

The count of this clone is one. The rearrangement links TRBV27 to TRBJ2-3; 10 nucleotides line up with TRBD2. The germline V gene has CDR1 MNHEY and CDR2 SMNVEV (reference sequence). Trimming removed 3 bases from V and 2 bases from J; junction bases left unmatched: 11. There are 18 residues in the CDR3. The CDR3 loop is CASSFLAGVPGYTDTQYF. CDR3 in DNA: TGTGCCAGCAGTTTCCTAGCGGGGGTACCGGGGTACACAGATACGCAGTATTTT.

This sequence joins TRBV6-2 or TRBV6-3 and TRBJ1-1; D not certain. This CDR3 spans 16 amino acids. With 0 bases removed from V and 1 base from J, the gap between germline ends came to 12 bases. Germline CDR1 reads MNHEY; CDR2 reads SVGEGT. The CDR3 loop is CASSYSGREPNTEAFF. CDR3 bases: TGTGCCAGCAGTTACTCGGGCCGCGAACCGAACACTGAAGCTTTCTTT.

J is TRBJ2-5 and V is TRBV5-1; perhaps TRBD2 as D (5 bases). The V gene lost 0 bases and the J gene lost 2 bases, with 8 bases spanning the gap. The CDR3 totals 14 residues. In germline, CDR1 is SGHRS, CDR2 YFSETQ. The CDR3 reads CASSLGRAQETQYF. The CDR3 region has the DNA TGCGCCAGCAGCTTGGGGCGGGCACAAGAGACCCAGTACTTC.

The DNA for the CDR3 is TGTGCCTGGTCCCCAGGGGCGCCAGGGATGGGGTATGGCTACACCTTC. It is translated as CAWSPGAPGMGYGYTF. V gene TRBV30 combines with J gene TRBJ1-2, with D maybe TRBD1 (6 bases). CDR1 GTSNPN and CDR2 SVGIG come from the germline V gene (reference sequence). The CDR3 totals 16 residues. V gave up 5 bases and J gave up 5 bases, with 24 bases separating them.

The CDR3 DNA is TGCAGCGTTGAAGGGCTAGCGGGTGCCTACAATGAGCAGTTCTTC. Its protein is CSVEGLAGAYNEQFF. This chain connects TRBV29-1 to TRBJ2-1; 8 nucleotides line up with TRBD2. The CDR3 extends over 15 amino acids. With V trimmed by 1 base and J by 2 bases, 4 bases remained unmatched. From germline, CDR1 is SQVTM and CDR2 ANQGSEA.

The V gene is TRBV12-3 or TRBV12-4, the J gene TRBJ2-1, with D hard to call. V was pared by 5 bases and J by 3 bases, with 8 bases between. The CDR3 covers 13 residues. DNA of the CDR3: TGTGCCAGCAGTGGGCAGGACTACAATGAGCAGTTCTTC. Translation: CASSGQDYNEQFF.

The chain joins TRBV7-8 to TRBJ1-2, with 10 bases aligning to TRBD1. Germline V CDR1 and CDR2: SGHVS, FQNEAQ. The CDR3 has 14 amino acids. Trimming at V came to 1 base and at J to 6 bases, leaving 2 bases not matched to a gene. The CDR3 DNA reads TGTGCCAGCAGCTTAGGAGGGACAGGGGATGGCTACACCTTC. It is translated as CASSLGGTGDGYTF.

In nucleotides, the CDR3 is TGTGCCAGCAGTCCCCCCCGGGACTCTAGGTCGGATACGCAGTATTTT. Its protein product is CASSPPRDSRSDTQYF. The rearrangement uses TRBV25-1 and TRBJ2-3; a weak D match, TRBD2 (6 bases). Between the trimmed V and J ends, which lost 5 bases and 6 bases, there was a span of 21 bases. The CDR3 runs 16 residues. Per germline, CDR1 MGHDK and CDR2 SYGVNS.

Only one count was recorded for this clone. The chain carries TRBV12-3 or TRBV12-4 and TRBJ1-1, with TRBD1 identical over 8 bases. CDR3 size: 13 residues. V lost 10 bases to trimming and J lost 1 base; unmatched junction nucleotides: 5. This CDR3 is CATQDRANTEAFF. CDR3 nucleotides: TGTGCCACCCAGGACAGGGCGAACACTGAAGCTTTCTTT.